This TCR beta chain was sequenced in a study of blood T cells in healthy people across ages. Primed by a sample-barcoded 5' primer and a J-beta primer mix, a second PCR proceeded for about 6 to 12 cycles. TCRdb processed the 5' RACE reads anew with MiXCR; each CDR3 protein has one entry. The sample consists of around 1,900,000 distinct CDR3 sequences, 35% to 50% of them appearing once. In germline, CDR1 is SGHAT, CDR2 FQNNGV. The CDR3 sequence is 15 residues long. The trim removed 1 base at V and 6 bases at J, leaving 7 bases unmatched. The chain couples TRBV11-2 to TRBJ1-2; 8 bases match TRBD1. The receptor was isolated from a human donor in good health. The source material was blood. CDR3 sequence reads: CASSLVFPGGHGYTF. The CDR3 nucleotides read TGTGCCAGCAGCTTAGTCTTCCCAGGGGGCCATGGCTACACCTTC.